What follows describes a single T cell receptor beta chain. This record comes from a study of T cell responses to AZD1222 COVID-19 vaccine. The V and J ends lost 3 bases and 2 bases respectively, with 11 bases between them. The germline CDR1 and CDR2 sequences are MGHRA and YSYEKL. The CDR3 has 16 residues. Assay used: immunoSEQ multiplex PCR; TCRdb lists only in-frame clones, some missing. Here the sample spans about 160,000 clones, roughly nine tenths being singletons. The chain uses TRBV4-1 and TRBJ1-6; D remains unclear. This receptor was identified in an adult who received the AZD1222 COVID-19 vaccine. The specimen comprised peripheral blood, sampled 28 days after the second AZD1222 dose. The chain's CDR3 is CASSHVRRAYNSPLHF. The CDR3 nucleotides are TGCGCCAGCAGCCATGTTCGAAGGGCCTATAATTCACCCCTCCACTTT.